This T cell receptor beta chain was found in a study of cytomegalovirus exposure and HLA in healthy donors. V lost 1 base, J lost 1 base, and 9 bases lay in between. The CDR3 length is 15 residues. Germline V gives CDR1 LNHDA, CDR2 SQIVND (reference sequence). Study-wide points: The study recorded 150 to 200 TCR beta chains that were cytomegalovirus-associated. Associated with HLA alleles at 0.05 false discovery rate in a later analysis were over 15,000 TCR beta sequences.

The PCR used 60 Vbeta and 13 Jbeta primers. Using immunoSEQ multiplex PCR, the repertoire was profiled, and TCRdb retains in-frame clones only, with some absent. The sample comprises around 100,000 clones, 9.5% to 13% of which are singletons, and 5.8% rests with the top ten. Regarding this clone: Its antigen is unknown.

The V and J genes are TRBV19 and TRBJ2-3; D ambiguous. Sequencing was carried out using PBMCs. This TCR was sampled from a middle-aged man in good health and CMV-seropositive. In nucleotides, the CDR3 is TGTGCCAGTAGTATAGGCTCGAGAGGCACAGATACGCAGTATTTT. Encoded protein: CASSIGSRGTDTQYF.